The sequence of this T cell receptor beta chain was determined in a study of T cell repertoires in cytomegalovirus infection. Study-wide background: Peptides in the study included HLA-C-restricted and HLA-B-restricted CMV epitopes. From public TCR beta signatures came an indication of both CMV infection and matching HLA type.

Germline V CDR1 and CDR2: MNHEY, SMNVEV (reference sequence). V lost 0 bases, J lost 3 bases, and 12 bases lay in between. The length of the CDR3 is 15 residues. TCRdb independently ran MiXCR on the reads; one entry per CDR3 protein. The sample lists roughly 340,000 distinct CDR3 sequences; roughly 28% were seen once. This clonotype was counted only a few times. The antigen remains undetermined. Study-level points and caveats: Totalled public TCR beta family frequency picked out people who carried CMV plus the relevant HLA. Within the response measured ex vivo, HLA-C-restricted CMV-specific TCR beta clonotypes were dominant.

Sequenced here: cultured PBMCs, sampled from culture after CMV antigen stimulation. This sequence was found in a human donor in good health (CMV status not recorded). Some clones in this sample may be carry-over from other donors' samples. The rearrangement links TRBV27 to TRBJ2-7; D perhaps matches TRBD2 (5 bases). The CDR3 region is CASSLSGSMGYEQYF. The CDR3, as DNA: TGTGCCAGCAGTTTATCTGGGAGTATGGGCTACGAGCAGTACTTC.